The 26 T cell receptor beta chains below were found in one sample sequenced in a study of cytomegalovirus exposure and HLA in healthy donors. With 60 Vbeta and 13 Jbeta primers, the PCR was carried out. Sequencing was performed with immunoSEQ multiplex PCR; in TCRdb, only in-frame clones are kept and a portion is missing. The sample lists over 150,000 clones, about 64% occurring once. Sequencing was carried out using PBMCs. The receptors were gathered from a man aged 50 to 60 in good health and CMV-seronegative.

The chain combines TRBV6-1 with TRBJ1-2; D is possibly TRBD1 (6 bases). V shed 7 bases and J shed 4 bases, with 13 bases lying between them. The CDR3 extends over 13 amino acids. Germline CDR1 and CDR2: MNHNS and SASEGT. The CDR3 DNA is TGTGCCAGCAAAGAGACAGGAATCTATGGCTACACCTTC. Translating it yields CASKETGIYGYTF.

This clone came up a few times. The chain combines TRBV9 with TRBJ2-1; 13 bases match TRBD2. Germline values: CDR1 SGDLS, CDR2 YYNGEE. J lost 9 bases, V lost 3 bases, and 6 bases had no gene match. The CDR3 runs 15 residues. CDR3 nucleotides: TGTGCCAGCAGCGCCCCCGGGACTAGCGGGGCTGAGCAGTTCTTC. It yields the protein CASSAPGTSGAEQFF.

V and J are TRBV5-1 and TRBJ1-6, with no clear D. There are 14 residues in the CDR3. V lost 4 bases to trimming and J lost 7 bases, with 12 bases between them. Germline V gene data show CDR1 as SGHRS and CDR2 as YFSETQ. As DNA, the CDR3 is TGCGCCAGCAGCCCCGCATTACAAAATTCACCCCTCCACTTT. It is translated as CASSPALQNSPLHF.

This clone has only a few counts. The chain couples TRBV11-2 to TRBJ2-5; D might be TRBD2 (5 bases). Germline V gene lookup returns CDR1 SGHAT and CDR2 FQNNGV. The CDR3 is made up of 15 amino acids. Trimming took 1 base from V and 5 from J, leaving 14 bases between them. CDR3 loop: CASSLGPSRGETQYF. CDR3 DNA sequence: TGTGCCAGCAGCTTAGGCCCCTCACGAGGGGAGACCCAGTACTTC.

A single count supports this clone. The chain joins TRBV5-4 to TRBJ2-7, with D maybe TRBD2 (6 bases). The CDR3 is 13 amino acids. The germline V and J ends were trimmed by 3 bases and 3 bases, with 10 bases remaining between them. Germline values: CDR1 SGHNT, CDR2 YYREEE (reference sequence). CDR3 region: CASSSQEGYEQYF. The CDR3 region has the DNA TGTGCCAGCAGCTCCCAGGAGGGCTACGAGCAGTACTTC.

The V call is TRBV5-6, the J call TRBJ2-7; TRBD1 is a possible D gene (5 bases). There are 15 residues in the CDR3. The V end was cut by 2 bases, the J end by 4 bases, with 16 bases between. CDR1 SGHDT and CDR2 YYEEEE come from the germline V gene. DNA of the CDR3: TGTGCCAGCAGCTTTAGGGGCCGAAATGGGTACGAGCAGTACTTC. Protein: CASSFRGRNGYEQYF.

The rearrangement joins TRBV25-1 to TRBJ2-5, with 13 bases lining up with TRBD2. Germline trimming cut 8 bases from V and 5 bases from J; bases unmatched to any gene: 8. The CDR3 covers 15 residues. Germline V gene sequence: CDR1 MGHDK, CDR2 SYGVNS. CDR3 DNA sequence: TGTGCCAGCGGGGGACTAGCGGGGTCGGAGGAGACCCAGTACTTC. Amino acid sequence: CASGGLAGSEETQYF.

This clone was observed a handful of times. V and J are TRBV2 and TRBJ1-5; D not resolved. The CDR3 runs 14 residues. Germline lookup yields CDR1 SNHLY and CDR2 FYNNEI. With 2 bases removed from V and 0 bases from J, the gap between germline ends came to 5 bases. The CDR3 DNA follows: TGTGCCAGCAGTGAATTCCGTAGCAATCAGCCCCAGCATTTT. Translating gives CASSEFRSNQPQHF.

This clone was seen a few times. The chain couples TRBV2 to TRBJ1-1; D is undetermined. Germline V gene sequence: CDR1 SNHLY, CDR2 FYNNEI. The V gene lost 4 bases and the J gene lost 6 bases, with 12 bases spanning the gap. The CDR3 is made up of 13 amino acids. The CDR3 region is CASSVRRGPEAFF. The CDR3 coding sequence is TGTGCCAGCAGTGTTCGGAGAGGGCCTGAAGCTTTCTTT.

The chain is built from TRBV5-1 and TRBJ2-1, with 10 bases matching TRBD2. V was clipped by 1 base and J by 0 bases; unmatched bases: 1. CDR3 length: 16 amino acids. The germline V gene has CDR1 SGHRS and CDR2 YFSETQ. This CDR3 reads CASSLLAGGSYNEQFF. The CDR3 nucleotides read TGCGCCAGCAGCTTGTTAGCGGGGGGCTCCTACAATGAGCAGTTCTTC.

The chain employs TRBV7-9 and TRBJ2-1, with 7 bases aligning to TRBD2. The CDR3 totals 14 residues. The V and J ends lost 3 bases and 7 bases, in that order; junction bases with no gene match: 6. Per the germline V gene, CDR1 is SEHNR and CDR2 is FQNEAQ (reference sequence). CDR3 nucleotides: TGTGCCAGCAGCTTGGCGGGGGAAAGGAATGAGCAGTTCTTC. Protein sequence: CASSLAGERNEQFF. The full variable domain, in which reference TRBV7-9 and TRBJ2-1 provide the parts outside the CDR3, is DTGVSQNPRHKITKRGQNVTFRCDPISEHNRLYWYRQTLGQGPEFLTYFQNEAQLEKSRLLSDRFSAERPKGSFSTLEIQRTEQGDSAMYLCASSLAGERNEQFFGPGTRLTVL.

V is TRBV7-9 and J is TRBJ1-4, with 8 bases aligning to TRBD1. The CDR3 contains 15 residues. Trimming cost V 4 bases and J 7 bases; bases outside gene matches: 8. Germline V gene sequence: CDR1 SEHNR, CDR2 FQNEAQ (reference sequence). The CDR3 region is CASSSRQGRGEKLFF. CDR3 coding DNA: TGTGCCAGCAGCTCCAGACAGGGGAGGGGTGAAAAACTGTTTTTT.

The chain recombines TRBV7-2 with TRBJ2-7; a possible D gene is TRBD1 (6 bases). CDR1 and CDR2 from the germline V gene are SGHTA and FQGNSA. Trimming shortened V by 10 bases and J by 7 bases, and 20 bases separated the two germline ends. This CDR3 region has 13 residues. The CDR3 loop reads CATTIGTQGEQYF. CDR3 DNA: TGTGCCACCACCATCGGGACCCAGGGGGAGCAGTACTTC.

This clone was seen a handful of times. The CDR3 nucleotides read TGTGCCAGCAGCTTAAACTCTTACAATGAGCAGTTCTTC. It yields the protein CASSLNSYNEQFF. V and J are TRBV11-2 and TRBJ2-1; D is unclear. Per the germline V gene, CDR1 is SGHAT and CDR2 is FQNNGV. CDR3 length: 13 amino acids. The V and J ends lost 2 bases and 4 bases respectively, with 6 bases between them.

This chain connects TRBV5-1 to TRBJ1-1; no clear D. V shed 0 bases and J shed 0 bases, with 12 bases lying between them. CDR3 size: 16 residues. Germline loops: CDR1 SGHRS, CDR2 YFSETQ. CDR3 coding DNA: TGCGCCAGCAGCTTGGCCTATGAGGCTATGAACACTGAAGCTTTCTTT. Its translation: CASSLAYEAMNTEAFF.

The chain carries TRBV7-2 and TRBJ1-5; TRBD1 agrees at 8 bases. This CDR3 has 14 residues. V was clipped by 4 bases and J by 7 bases; unmatched bases: 6. CDR1 is SGHTA, CDR2 FQGNSA, per germline. CDR3 residues: CASSSDRGGQPQHF. CDR3 DNA: TGTGCCAGCAGCTCCGACAGGGGTGGGCAGCCCCAGCATTTT.

The chain employs TRBV5-1 and TRBJ1-1, with D perhaps matching TRBD1 (5 bases). CDR1 is SGHRS, CDR2 YFSETQ, per germline. The CDR3 extends over 13 amino acids. V dropped 4 bases and J dropped 2 bases, with 9 bases sitting between them. Here the CDR3 reads CASSVDTNTEAFF. CDR3 nucleotide sequence: TGCGCCAGCAGCGTGGACACCAACACTGAAGCTTTCTTT.

This chain joins TRBV7-9 and TRBJ2-3, with D unresolved. The CDR3 sequence is 14 residues long. Germline CDR1 reads SEHNR; CDR2 reads FQNEAQ (reference sequence). Trimming took 7 bases from V and 2 from J, leaving 13 bases between them. The CDR3 loop reads CASINLSYTDTQYF. CDR3 sequence (DNA): TGTGCCAGCATCAACCTTTCCTACACAGATACGCAGTATTTT.

The V and J genes are TRBV5-1 and TRBJ1-1, with a possible D match to TRBD1 (5 bases). Germline CDR1 and CDR2: SGHRS and YFSETQ. CDR3 length equals 16 residues. Trimming cost V 2 bases and J 0 bases, with 14 bases left between them. The CDR3, as DNA: TGCGCCAGCAGCTTACGAGACAGCCCCATGAACACTGAAGCTTTCTTT. It specifies CASSLRDSPMNTEAFF.

The chain couples TRBV10-1 to TRBJ2-7; TRBD1 aligns across 10 bases. The V gene's germline CDR1 is WNHNN and CDR2 SYGVQD (reference sequence). The CDR3 runs 15 residues. J gave up 4 bases and V 2 bases, and 5 bases lay outside the gene matches. CDR3 loop: CASSETGTGAYEQYF. CDR3 in DNA: TGCGCCAGCAGTGAGACCGGGACAGGGGCGTACGAGCAGTACTTC.

V and J are TRBV7-3 and TRBJ2-1; 9 nucleotides agree with TRBD1. Germline V CDR1 and CDR2: SGHTA, FQGTGA. CDR3 length: 16 amino acids. Trimming cost V 5 bases and J 7 bases; bases outside gene matches: 12. The CDR3 spells CASSGTSGTGKNEQFF. In nucleotides, the CDR3 is TGTGCCAGCAGCGGCACCTCCGGGACAGGGAAAAATGAGCAGTTCTTC. Looking up the rest from reference TRBV7-3 and TRBJ2-1 gives the full variable domain: GAGVSQTPSNKVTEKGKYVELRCDPISGHTALYWYRQSLGQGPEFLIYFQGTGAADDSGLPNDRFFAVRPEGSVSTLKIQRTERGDSAVYLCASSGTSGTGKNEQFFGPGTRLTVL.

The chain carries TRBV7-9 and TRBJ1-6; weak D call: TRBD1 (5 bases). Germline V lookup: CDR1 SEHNR, CDR2 FQNEAQ (reference sequence). The CDR3 is 15 residues long. The V and J ends lost 2 bases and 6 bases respectively, with 11 bases between them. The CDR3 DNA is TGTGCCAGCAGCTTATACCAGGGTGGTAATTCACCCCTCCACTTT. This codes for CASSLYQGGNSPLHF.

This clone was counted only a few times. The chain combines TRBV12-1 with TRBJ2-5; TRBD1 was called by the table and not checked on the DNA. TRBV12-1 is listed as a pseudogene. The CDR3 is 14 residues long. CDR3 residues: CASSSPGGTETQYF. The CDR3 nucleotides read TGTGCCAGCAGCTCCCCAGGGGGCACTGAGACCCAGTACTTC.

The J gene is TRBJ2-2, the V gene TRBV5-4, with D perhaps matching TRBD2 (5 bases). The CDR3 totals 14 residues. V lost 2 bases and J 0 bases, leaving 5 bases between the germline ends. Germline CDR1 reads SGHNT; CDR2 reads YYREEE (reference sequence). CDR3 nucleotide sequence: TGTGCCAGCAGCTTCGGGGCGAACACCGGGGAGCTGTTTTTT. Amino acid sequence: CASSFGANTGELFF.

The genes are TRBV19 and TRBJ1-2; perhaps TRBD1 as D (6 bases). Trimming cost V 6 bases and J 2 bases, with 13 bases left between them. CDR1 LNHDA and CDR2 SQIVND come from the germline V gene (reference sequence). The CDR3 is 14 residues long. CDR3 sequence reads: CASSGQLTNYGYTF. DNA for the CDR3: TGTGCCAGTAGCGGACAGCTTACGAACTATGGCTACACCTTC.

The CDR3 nucleotides read TGTGCCAGCAGCCAAGTTGGACAGCGATCCTACGAGCAGTACTTC. Amino acids: CASSQVGQRSYEQYF. J is TRBJ2-7 and V is TRBV4-2, with D tentatively TRBD1 (6 bases). Per the germline V gene, CDR1 is LGHNA and CDR2 is YNFKEQ. This CDR3 has 15 amino acids. V was shortened by 1 base and J by 1 base, with 11 bases between the two germline ends.